This TCR beta chain was identified during a study of T cell clonotyping in hematopoietic cell transplantation. CDR1 and CDR2 from the germline V gene are GTSNPN and SVGIG (reference sequence). The CDR3 is 12 amino acids. V lost 3 bases, J lost 4 bases, and 10 bases lay in between. Here immunoSEQ multiplex PCR was the method, and the copy in TCRdb shows in-frame clones only, minus some. The sample contains 10,000 or so clones, roughly 89% of which appear only once. V gene TRBV30 combines with J gene TRBJ2-7; perhaps TRBD2 as D (6 bases). Material: peripheral blood mononuclear cells. The origin of this receptor is a human donor who either received an allogeneic hematopoietic cell transplant for a myeloid malignancy or was a related donor (not recorded which). Some clones in this sample may be carry-over from other donors' samples. CDR3 region: CAWRDGTYEQYF. For the CDR3, the DNA is TGTGCCTGGAGGGACGGGACTTACGAGCAGTACTTC.